The 9 T cell receptor beta chains listed next were all sequenced from one sample in a study of blood T cell repertoires in COVID-19. The method was immunoSEQ multiplex PCR; TCRdb's version includes in-frame clones alone and lacks a portion of them. The repertoire has about 250,000 clones, about 82% of them found once; the top ten carry 6% to 7%. What was sequenced was peripheral blood. Receptors originate from a woman in her sixties or seventies with active or convalescent COVID-19.

The CDR3 nucleotides read TGCGCCAGCAGCTTAGGCTCGACAGAGAGCTACGAGCAGTACTTC. Protein: CASSLGSTESYEQYF. This chain links TRBV5-1 with TRBJ2-7; weak D call: TRBD1 (5 bases). This CDR3 is built from 15 residues. Trimming stripped 2 bases from V and 3 bases from J, with 15 bases between. Germline CDR1 is SGHRS and CDR2 is YFSETQ.

This clone came up once. The CDR3 loop is CAISESTGGTEAFF. For the CDR3, the DNA is TGTGCCATCAGTGAGTCGACAGGGGGCACTGAAGCTTTCTTT. The genes are TRBV10-3 and TRBJ1-1; 9 nucleotides match TRBD1. Germline assignment: CDR1 ENHRY and CDR2 SYGVKD. The V gene end was trimmed by 0 bases and the J gene end by 4 bases; junction bases not matched to a gene: 0. The CDR3 is made up of 14 amino acids.

This clone was picked up a small number of times. This rearrangement joins TRBV29-1 to TRBJ2-3, with 8 positions matching TRBD1. Germline trimming cut 5 bases from V and 1 base from J; bases unmatched to any gene: 5. The CDR3 has 14 residues. The germline V gene has CDR1 SQVTM and CDR2 ANQGSEA. The DNA of the CDR3 is TGCAGCGTTTCAGGGGGACAGGGCACAGATACGCAGTATTTT. Translated, it gives CSVSGGQGTDTQYF.

The rearrangement uses TRBV2 and TRBJ1-3; the D is unclear. This CDR3 is 15 amino acids long. V was cut by 4 bases and J by 4 bases, with 14 bases left in between. The germline V gene has CDR1 SNHLY and CDR2 FYNNEI. This chain's CDR3 is CASSAGPAEGNTIYF. DNA of the CDR3: TGTGCCAGCAGTGCCGGCCCAGCGGAAGGAAACACCATATATTTT.

V usage is TRBV18 and J usage is TRBJ2-3; TRBD1 aligns across 10 bases. V lost 3 bases, J lost 6 bases, and 9 bases stayed unmatched. Germline V CDR1 and CDR2: KGHSH, LQKENI. The CDR3 sequence is 16 residues long. The CDR3 sequence: CASSPDRGRSTDTQYF. CDR3 DNA sequence: TGTGCCAGCTCACCGGACAGGGGGAGAAGTACGGATACGCAGTATTTT.

The chain couples TRBV18 to TRBJ1-1; D call uncertain. CDR1 and CDR2 (germline): KGHSH, LQKENI. The CDR3 totals 12 residues. The V end lost 6 bases, the J end lost 3 bases, and 8 bases lay between the germline ends. The CDR3 DNA reads as TGTGCCAGCTCCCTACAGTACACTGAAGCTTTCTTT. This translates into CASSLQYTEAFF.

This chain joins TRBV28 and TRBJ2-1; D remains unclear. The CDR3 extends over 16 amino acids. Germline V gene lookup returns CDR1 MDHEN and CDR2 SYDVKM. V lost 3 bases and J 0 bases, leaving 12 bases between the germline ends. CDR3 nucleotides: TGTGCCAGCAGTTTGAGACAAGATAGCTCCTACAATGAGCAGTTCTTC. This sequence encodes CASSLRQDSSYNEQFF.

This chain links TRBV7-9 with TRBJ2-5, with D tentatively TRBD2 (6 bases). The CDR3 extends over 16 amino acids. The ends were cut back, 1 base at V and 5 bases at J, with 17 bases in the middle. The V gene's germline CDR1 is SEHNR and CDR2 FQNEAQ (reference sequence). The chain's CDR3 is CASSLELANVAETQYF. In DNA form, the CDR3 reads TGTGCCAGCAGCTTAGAACTAGCCAACGTGGCGGAGACCCAGTACTTC.

CDR3 loop: CASSEGRTSGYTSTDTQYF. In nucleotides, the CDR3 is TGTGCCAGCAGTGAAGGGAGGACTAGCGGGTATACTAGCACAGATACGCAGTATTTT. V usage is TRBV6-1 and J usage is TRBJ2-3; 11 bases map to TRBD2. The junction had 9 bases not matched to a gene; V was cut back by 1 base and J by 0 bases. Germline CDR1 is MNHNS and CDR2 is SASEGT. The CDR3 is 19 residues long.